The source of this T cell receptor (beta chain) is a study of blood T cells in healthy people across ages. Overall study context: Per every two T cells, about one barcoded beta molecule was captured by template switching.

Whole-study results and caveats: Per million T cells, TCR beta diversity dropped roughly linearly as age increased. TCR beta diversity tracked closely with naive T cell percentage.

A second PCR of roughly 7 to 11 cycles used a sample-barcoded 5' primer and a J-beta primer mix. Every cDNA molecule carried a tag from a template-switch adaptor bearing 12 random nucleotides. TCRdb redid the calling of the 5' RACE reads with MiXCR, one entry per CDR3 protein. The sample includes 1.4 million or so distinct CDR3 sequences, about 45% seen only once; the top ten take 4%. This clonotype was seen a few times. The antigen is unknown. The V end lost 1 base, the J end lost 3 bases, and 10 bases lay between the germline ends. This CDR3 has 14 residues. Per germline, CDR1 SGHDN and CDR2 FVKESK. The gene calls are TRBV14 and TRBJ2-7; no clear D. The origin of this receptor is a woman aged 18-29 years in good health. The specimen sequenced was blood. CDR3 in DNA: TGTGCCAGCAGCCAAGCCGGGTCCGGCTACGAGCAGTACTTC. Its translation is CASSQAGSGYEQYF.